Each of the 25 T cell receptor beta chains below was sequenced from the same sample in a study of T cells in Graves' hyperthyroidism and ophthalmopathy (dated by TCRdb to the late 2010s). Library preparation employed multiplex PCR. Sequenced on an Illumina HiSeq 2000. Amplification of TCR beta CDR3 regions was carried out from RNA transcripts. For the first round of RT-PCR on the TCR CDR3, the HTBI primer set was used together with the Qiagen OneStep RT-PCR kit. The raw public data were reprocessed by TCRdb itself: fastp quality trimming at Q25, MiXCR clonotype calling, in-frame beta chains only. CDR3 protein sequences are deduplicated, and each keeps its most common genes and DNA. This sample holds 400,000 to 500,000 distinct CDR3 sequences; approximately 15% were observed only once. About a sixth of the sample is held by the ten biggest clonotypes. Input material: blood. These receptors all stem from a woman aged 18-29 years with Graves' hyperthyroidism.

The sample holds many counts of this clonotype. This chain connects TRBV15 to TRBJ2-1; D is possibly TRBD2 (5 bases). CDR3 length: 16 residues. V dropped 4 bases and J dropped 0 bases, with 13 bases sitting between them. Germline lookup yields CDR1 LNHNV and CDR2 YYDKDF (reference sequence). CDR3 in amino acids: CATSIGGESSYNEQFF. DNA for the CDR3: TGTGCCACCAGCATTGGAGGCGAAAGCTCCTACAATGAGCAGTTCTTC.

A remark on this clonotype: A read error may account for a junction end that differs from germline. This chain connects TRBV12-3 or TRBV12-4 to TRBJ2-4; a weak D match, TRBD1 (5 bases). The CDR3 runs to 15 residues. CDR3 sequence: CASSLSGLGKNIQCF. The CDR3 DNA is TGTGCCAGCAGTTTATCAGGGCTGGGCAAAAACATTCAGTGCTTC.

This clonotype was counted only a few times. This chain uses TRBV6-1 with TRBJ1-5, with no clear D. V lost 6 bases, J lost 1 base, and 13 bases lay in between. CDR1 and CDR2 (germline): MNHNS, SASEGT. The CDR3 has 15 residues. In DNA, the CDR3 is TGTGCCAGCAGGGCCGAGATCTGGAGCAATCAGCCCCAGCATTTT. Translated, it gives CASRAEIWSNQPQHF.

This clonotype was seen a handful of times. This rearrangement joins TRBV5-1 to TRBJ2-1; D call uncertain. The germline V gene encodes CDR1 SGHRS and CDR2 YFSETQ. The ends were cut back, 3 bases at V and 6 bases at J, with 13 bases in the middle. The CDR3 extends over 14 amino acids. Written as DNA, the CDR3 is TGCGCCAGCAGCTCGAGCTCCCGCGCCAATGAGCAGTTCTTC. Protein product: CASSSSSRANEQFF.

This clonotype was seen at least ten times. The V gene is TRBV12-3 or TRBV12-4, the J gene TRBJ2-1; D remains unclear. V was clipped by 7 bases and J by 0 bases, with 7 bases between them. This CDR3 has 13 residues. DNA of the CDR3: TGTGCCAGCAAAGCCAGCTCCTACAATGAGCAGTTCTTC. Residues: CASKASSYNEQFF.

This clonotype has at least ten counts. The rearrangement uses TRBV3-1 and TRBJ2-5; D gene ambiguous. Between the trimmed V and J ends, which lost 1 base and 4 bases, there was a span of 10 bases. Germline V CDR1 and CDR2: LGHDT, YNNKEL (reference sequence). CDR3 length: 14 amino acids. This chain's CDR3 is CASSQVKGLETQYF. The CDR3 DNA follows: TGTGCCAGCAGCCAAGTTAAGGGTTTAGAGACCCAGTACTTC.

This chain connects TRBV30 to TRBJ1-1, with TRBD1 identical over 7 bases. The CDR3 has 13 residues. Losses at the gene ends were 5 bases for V and 13 bases for J; bases not matched to a gene: 16. Germline CDR1 is GTSNPN and CDR2 is SVGIG (reference sequence). CDR3 amino acids: CAWWKTGVKLHFF. Here the CDR3 DNA reads TGTGCCTGGTGGAAAACAGGGGTAAAGTTGCATTTCTTT.

This clonotype has ten or more counts. The rearrangement joins TRBV11-2 to TRBJ2-3; 11 positions agree with TRBD2. Germline CDR1 SGHAT, CDR2 FQNNGV. V trimming: 5 bases; J trimming: 2 bases; junction bases outside the gene matches: 9. The CDR3 contains 17 residues. The DNA of the CDR3 is TGTGCCAGCAGCAAGCTGCCGGGACTAGCGGTCACAGATACGCAGTATTTT. This encodes CASSKLPGLAVTDTQYF.

This clonotype was found many times. The chain links TRBV2 to TRBJ2-5; TRBD1 or TRBD2 may be the D gene (5 bases each). Germline-derived CDR1 and CDR2 are SNHLY and FYNNEI. V gave up 6 bases and J gave up 5 bases, with 19 bases separating them. CDR3 size: 15 residues. DNA of the CDR3: TGTGCCAGCAGCGGGGCCGCTGGCCTGGGGGAGACCCAGTACTTC. Its translation: CASSGAAGLGETQYF.

This clonotype occurred a few times. V gene TRBV18 combines with J gene TRBJ2-7, with 12 bases fitting TRBD2. Germline V gene lookup returns CDR1 KGHSH and CDR2 LQKENI. The CDR3 covers 15 residues. V shed 6 bases, J shed 5 bases, and the junction held 8 bases outside the gene matches. The CDR3 DNA is TGTGCCAGCTCCCTAGGACTAGCGGGACTCAACGAGCAGTACGTC. Protein: CASSLGLAGLNEQYV.

This clonotype has at least ten counts. The rearrangement links TRBV2 to TRBJ2-5; 9 bases agree with TRBD1. The junction had 10 bases not matched to a gene; V was cut back by 5 bases and J by 0 bases. CDR1 is SNHLY, CDR2 FYNNEI, per germline. The CDR3 is 17 amino acids. The DNA for the CDR3 is TGTGCCAGCAGTACCCAAAGGGGGACAGGGAACCAAGAGACCCAGTACTTC. Translation gives CASSTQRGTGNQETQYF.

This chain connects TRBV4-1 to TRBJ1-5; D is undetermined. V was trimmed by 2 bases and J by 5 bases, leaving 10 bases between them. This CDR3 region has 14 residues. The germline CDR1 and CDR2 sequences are MGHRA and YSYEKL. CDR3 bases: TGCGCCAGCAGCCAAATAAGAGGCTATCAGCCCCAGCATTTT. Translating it yields CASSQIRGYQPQHF.

V and J are TRBV4-1 and TRBJ2-1; D gene uncertain. Trimming took 0 bases from V and 10 from J, leaving 10 bases between them. The CDR3 sequence is 13 residues long. Germline CDR1 is MGHRA and CDR2 is YSYEKL. The CDR3 DNA is TGCGCCAGCAGCCAAGATGTCCGGCCCGAGCAGTTCTTC. Amino acid sequence: CASSQDVRPEQFF.

This clonotype occurred a few times. The chain couples TRBV3-1 to TRBJ2-5; D possibly uses TRBD1 or TRBD2 (6 bases each). The CDR3 runs 14 residues. Germline assignment: CDR1 LGHDT and CDR2 YNNKEL (reference sequence). The V end lost 3 bases, the J end lost 6 bases, and 14 bases lay between the germline ends. CDR3 nucleotide sequence: TGTGCCAGCAGCCAGGAGACTAGGGGGAAGACCCAGTACTTC. This translates into CASSQETRGKTQYF.

This clonotype was seen only a few times. The chain uses TRBV6-2 or TRBV6-3 and TRBJ2-3; D not resolved. Trimming took off 5 bases at V and 1 base at J, with 13 bases between the two ends. The CDR3 is 15 amino acids. The V gene's germline CDR1 is MNHEY and CDR2 SVGEGT. Written as DNA, the CDR3 is TGTGCCAGCAGTACAGAAGGGATCGGCACAGATACGCAGTATTTT. It translates to CASSTEGIGTDTQYF.

In this sample, this clonotype turned up many times. The chain carries TRBV5-1 and TRBJ1-2; D call uncertain. The CDR3 has 14 residues. Germline-derived CDR1 and CDR2 are SGHRS and YFSETQ. Trimming cost V 0 bases and J 2 bases, with 8 bases left between them. CDR3 DNA: TGCGCCAGCAGCTTGGGTGACGGGAACTATGGCTACACCTTC. Encoded protein: CASSLGDGNYGYTF.

This clonotype was picked up many times. The rearrangement uses TRBV12-3 or TRBV12-4 and TRBJ2-2; 7 bases are a match to TRBD1. Unmatched junction bases numbered 3, after V lost 4 bases and J lost 1 base. The CDR3 is 15 amino acids. The CDR3 coding sequence is TGTGCCAGCAGTTACAACAGGGGGAACACCGGGGAGCTGTTTTTT. It codes for CASSYNRGNTGELFF.

This clonotype showed up just a few times. This sequence joins TRBV7-8 and TRBJ2-7; D call uncertain. Trimming left V 4 bases short and J 7 bases short, with 11 bases between. Germline V gene sequence: CDR1 SGHVS, CDR2 FQNEAQ. The CDR3 has 12 residues. The CDR3 region has the DNA TGTGCCAGCAGCTCGGCGGTCAGAGAGCAGTACTTC. Amino acid sequence: CASSSAVREQYF.

This clonotype was observed many times. V usage is TRBV11-2 and J usage is TRBJ2-2; no clear D. V lost 3 bases and J 4 bases, leaving 12 bases between the germline ends. CDR1 and CDR2 (germline): SGHAT, FQNNGV. CDR3 length: 15 amino acids. In DNA, the CDR3 is TGTGCCAGCAGCTTTCGTGGGATCCGCACCGGGGAGCTGTTTTTT. This codes for CASSFRGIRTGELFF.

V usage is TRBV11-3 and J usage is TRBJ1-1; TRBD1 might be the D (6 bases). The CDR3 is 15 residues long. The germline V gene has CDR1 SGHNT and CDR2 YENEEA. Trimming took off 0 bases at V and 6 bases at J, with 14 bases between the two ends. The DNA of the CDR3 is TGTGCCAGCAGCTTAGAACCGGGGGCGAGACCTGAAGCTTTCTTT. As protein: CASSLEPGARPEAFF.

Ten or more counts support this clonotype. The rearrangement links TRBV19 to TRBJ2-1; D not certain. Germline values: CDR1 LNHDA, CDR2 SQIVND (reference sequence). The V end lost 3 bases, the J end lost 2 bases, and 11 bases lay between the germline ends. This CDR3 comprises 15 residues. The DNA for the CDR3 is TGTGCCAGTAGTATCGGAGTGGGAACCTACAATGAGCAGTTCTTC. Translating it yields CASSIGVGTYNEQFF.

This clonotype was found many times. The chain recombines TRBV11-3 with TRBJ2-2; 7 bases line up with TRBD2. In germline, CDR1 is SGHNT, CDR2 YENEEA. The CDR3 consists of 15 residues. The J segment lost 5 bases and the V segment lost 4 bases, leaving 7 bases of the junction unmatched. In nucleotides, the CDR3 is TGTGCCAGCAGCTGGTCAGCGGGAACGACCGGGGAGCTGTTTTTT. Its translation: CASSWSAGTTGELFF.

This clonotype was seen ten or more times. V and J are TRBV20-1 and TRBJ2-3; D may be TRBD2 (5 bases). V was cut by 3 bases and J by 9 bases, with 7 bases left in between. The CDR3 loop spans 10 amino acids. Germline-derived CDR1 and CDR2 are DFQATT and SNEGSKA (reference sequence). CDR3 sequence reads: CSASGGTQYF. Written as DNA, the CDR3 is TGCAGTGCTAGCGGCGGGACGCAGTATTTT.

There are many counts of this clonotype. V gene TRBV7-9 combines with J gene TRBJ2-7, with 7 bases lining up with TRBD1. CDR3 length: 16 amino acids. The germline V gene encodes CDR1 SEHNR and CDR2 FQNEAQ (reference sequence). V lost 2 bases, J lost 0 bases, and 7 bases stayed unmatched. This chain's CDR3 is CASSLTRQGNSYEQYV. The CDR3 DNA follows: TGTGCCAGCAGCTTAACGCGACAGGGAAACTCCTACGAGCAGTACGTC.

At least ten counts were recorded for this clonotype. The chain has TRBV7-3 and TRBJ1-1, with no clear D. Per germline, CDR1 SGHTA and CDR2 FQGTGA. This CDR3 region has 16 residues. V was cut by 4 bases and J by 4 bases, with 19 bases left in between. The CDR3 DNA sequence: TGTGCCAGCAGCTCCGGGAACTCTGGTGGGATCACTGAAGCTTTCTTT. This translates into CASSSGNSGGITEAFF.